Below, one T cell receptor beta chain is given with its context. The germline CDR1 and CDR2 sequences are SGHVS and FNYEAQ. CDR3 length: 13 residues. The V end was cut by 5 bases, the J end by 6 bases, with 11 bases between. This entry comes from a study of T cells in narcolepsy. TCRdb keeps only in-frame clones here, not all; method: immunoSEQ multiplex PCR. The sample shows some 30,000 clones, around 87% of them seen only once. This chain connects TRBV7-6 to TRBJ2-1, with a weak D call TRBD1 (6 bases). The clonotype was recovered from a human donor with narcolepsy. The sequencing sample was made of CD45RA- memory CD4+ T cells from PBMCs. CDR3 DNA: TGTGCCAGCAGCGACCACAGGGTCAATGAGCAGTTCTTC. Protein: CASSDHRVNEQFF. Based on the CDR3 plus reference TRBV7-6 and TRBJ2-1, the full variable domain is GAGVSQSPRYKVTKRGQDVALRCDPISGHVSLYWYRQALGQGPEFLTYFNYEAQQDKSGLPNDRFSAERPEGSISTLTIQRTEQRDSAMYRCASSDHRVNEQFFGPGTRLTVL.